A selection of T cell receptor beta chains follows, all from one sample in a study of PD-1 blockade in classical Hodgkin lymphoma. The protocol was immunoSEQ multiplex PCR, while the TCRdb copy is restricted to in-frame clones and leaves out a portion. The repertoire holds more than 15,000 clones, with over 75% as singletons. The sample consisted of CD4+ T cells from blood. The receptors were gathered from a human donor with classical Hodgkin lymphoma. CDR3s include the opening cysteine and the closing phenylalanine or tryptophan.

V gene,CDR3 protein
TRBV19,CASSKGGTGNIQYF
TRBV6-4,CASSDELAGSSYNEQFF
TRBV10-3,CAISEPATGYEAFF
TRBV2,CASHLIHADGELFF
TRBV5-5,CASSLERSGRGNF
TRBV19,CASRENSNQPQHF
TRBV19,CASSIIRSSYGYTF
TRBV18,CASSPGQGLDTQYF
TRBV20-1,CSAKVDTIYF
TRBV2,CASSDGTLPNYNEQFF
TRBV29-1,CSTRNRGRQSYNEQFF
TRBV7-3,CASSLIRNTEAFF
TRBV14,CASSRNRAEETQYF
TRBV12-5,CASGLKENTEAFF
TRBV14,CASSPQGSTQYF
TRBV28,CASKLQGAGSTEAFF
TRBV25-1,CASSPDIGTGGTEQYF
TRBV19,CASNPGGDRGYEQYF
TRBV18,CASSPATGSNQPQHF
TRBV7-2,CASSSAPQETQYF
TRBV28,CASSPRGEGTDTQYF
TRBV6-5,CASSYTGRDNEQFF
TRBV2,CASHLRGQPQHF
TRBV7-2,CASSSRGLAGGEQYF
TRBV28,CASTLEGATYEQYF
TRBV28,CASRQTGGPAPQYF
TRBV5-4,CASSPGGADTQYF
TRBV6-6,CASSPQLAGTGETQYF
TRBV7-8,CASSHYLLSGNTGELFF
TRBV7-7,CASSLGREGEQFF
TRBV7-2,CASSPRSGAVSGEQYF
TRBV11-2,CASSHSGRVPETQYF
TRBV2,CASTTTGGDYNEQFF
TRBV28,CASSGTGGVRKNTF
TRBV2,CASIAETTDTQYF
TRBV5-1,CASSPWDSGPKNIQYF
TRBV2,CATLGRPNGYTF
TRBV13,CASSSRGEGEKLFF
TRBV6-9,CASSNLAGNTGELFF
TRBV5-1,CASSLILNEQFF
TRBV6-1,CASTASLATEAFF
TRBV28,CASSSGQVGHEQFF
TRBV13,CASSSTARDSGSYNEQFF
TRBV28,CASSLGTENTEAFF
TRBV6-5,CASSYREGARQTQYF
TRBV29-1,CSVEVGWKDGYTF
TRBV19,CASSQSGLSSYEQYF